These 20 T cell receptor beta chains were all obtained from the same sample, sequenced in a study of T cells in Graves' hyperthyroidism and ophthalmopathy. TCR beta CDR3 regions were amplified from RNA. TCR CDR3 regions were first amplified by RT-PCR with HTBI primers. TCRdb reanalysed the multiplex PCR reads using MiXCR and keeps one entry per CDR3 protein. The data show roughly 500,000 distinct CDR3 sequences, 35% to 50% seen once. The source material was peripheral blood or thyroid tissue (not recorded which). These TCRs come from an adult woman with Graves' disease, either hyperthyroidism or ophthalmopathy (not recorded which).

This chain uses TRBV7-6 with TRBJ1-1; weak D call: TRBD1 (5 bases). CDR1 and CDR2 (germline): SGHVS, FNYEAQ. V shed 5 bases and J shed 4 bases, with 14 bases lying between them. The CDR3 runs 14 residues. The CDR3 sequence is CASSPKQGTTEAFF. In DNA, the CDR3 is TGTGCCAGCAGCCCCAAGCAGGGTACCACTGAAGCTTTCTTT.

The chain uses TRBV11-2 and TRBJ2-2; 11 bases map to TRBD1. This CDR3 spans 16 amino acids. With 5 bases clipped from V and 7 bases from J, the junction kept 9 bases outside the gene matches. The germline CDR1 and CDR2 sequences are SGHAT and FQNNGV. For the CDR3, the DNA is TGTGCCAGCAGCATGGGGACAGGGGGTTCGATCGGGGAGCTGTTTTTT. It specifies CASSMGTGGSIGELFF.

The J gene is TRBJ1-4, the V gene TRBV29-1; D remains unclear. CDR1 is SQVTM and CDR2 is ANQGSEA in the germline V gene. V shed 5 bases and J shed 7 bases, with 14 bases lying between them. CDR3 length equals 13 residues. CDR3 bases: TGCAGCGTTTGGCAGGCGGGGAGTGAAAAACTGTTTTTT. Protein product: CSVWQAGSEKLFF.

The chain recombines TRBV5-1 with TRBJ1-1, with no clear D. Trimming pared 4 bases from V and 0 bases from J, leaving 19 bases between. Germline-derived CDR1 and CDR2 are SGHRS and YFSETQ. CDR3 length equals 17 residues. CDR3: CASSVGQSRLVNTEAFF. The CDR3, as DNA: TGCGCCAGCAGCGTCGGCCAGTCAAGGTTGGTGAACACTGAAGCTTTCTTT.

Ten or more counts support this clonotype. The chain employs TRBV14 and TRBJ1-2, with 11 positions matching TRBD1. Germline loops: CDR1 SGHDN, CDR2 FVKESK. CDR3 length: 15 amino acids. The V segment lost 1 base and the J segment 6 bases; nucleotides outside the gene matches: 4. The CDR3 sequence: CASSQAGQGADGYTF. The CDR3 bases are TGTGCCAGCAGCCAAGCCGGACAGGGGGCGGATGGCTACACCTTC.

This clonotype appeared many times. As DNA, the CDR3 is TGTGCCAGCAGAGGACAGCCATCCTACGAGCAGTACTTC. Amino acids: CASRGQPSYEQYF. V and J are TRBV25-1 and TRBJ2-7; D possibly corresponds to TRBD1 (6 bases). Germline values: CDR1 MGHDK, CDR2 SYGVNS. The CDR3 loop spans 13 amino acids. V lost 6 bases to trimming and J lost 1 base, with 10 bases between them.

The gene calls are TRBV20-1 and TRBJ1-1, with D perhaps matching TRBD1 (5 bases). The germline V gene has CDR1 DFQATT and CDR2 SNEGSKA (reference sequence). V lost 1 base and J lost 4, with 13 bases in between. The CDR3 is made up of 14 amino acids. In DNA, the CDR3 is TGCAGTGCTAGAGTGGAGGGTGGGGGCACTGAAGCTTTCTTT. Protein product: CSARVEGGGTEAFF.

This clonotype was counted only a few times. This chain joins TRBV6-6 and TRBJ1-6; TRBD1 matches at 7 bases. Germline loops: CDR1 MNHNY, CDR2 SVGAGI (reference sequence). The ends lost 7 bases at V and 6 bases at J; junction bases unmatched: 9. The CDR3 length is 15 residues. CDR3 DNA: TGTGCCAGCATTAACGGACAGGTGTTTAATTCACCCCTCCACTTT. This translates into CASINGQVFNSPLHF.

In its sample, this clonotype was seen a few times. The CDR3 region is CSVDGQLYQETQYF. The CDR3 bases are TGCAGCGTTGACGGGCAGCTGTACCAAGAGACCCAGTACTTC. The gene calls are TRBV29-1 and TRBJ2-5; D is unclear. CDR3 length: 14 amino acids. V was clipped by 3 bases and J by 0 bases, with 11 bases between them. CDR1 is SQVTM, CDR2 ANQGSEA, per germline. The complete variable domain, with remaining parts taken from reference TRBV29-1 and TRBJ2-5, reads SAVISQKPSRDICQRGTSLTIQCQVDSQVTMMFWYRQQPGQSLTLIATANQGSEATYESGFVIDKFPISRPNLTFSTLTVSNMSPEDSSIYLCSVDGQLYQETQYFGPGTRLLVL.

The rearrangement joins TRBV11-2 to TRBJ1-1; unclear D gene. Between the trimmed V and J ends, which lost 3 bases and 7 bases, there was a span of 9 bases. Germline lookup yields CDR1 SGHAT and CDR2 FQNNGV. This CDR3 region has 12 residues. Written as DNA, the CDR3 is TGTGCCAGCAGCTTTGGTCGGGATGAAGCTTTCTTT. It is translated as CASSFGRDEAFF.

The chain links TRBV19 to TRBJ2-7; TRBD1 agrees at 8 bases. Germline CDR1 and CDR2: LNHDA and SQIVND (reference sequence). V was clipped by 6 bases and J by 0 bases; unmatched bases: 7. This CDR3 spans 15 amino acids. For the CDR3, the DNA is TGTGCCAGTAGCGAGGACAGGGCGAGCTCCTACGAGCAGTACTTC. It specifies CASSEDRASSYEQYF.

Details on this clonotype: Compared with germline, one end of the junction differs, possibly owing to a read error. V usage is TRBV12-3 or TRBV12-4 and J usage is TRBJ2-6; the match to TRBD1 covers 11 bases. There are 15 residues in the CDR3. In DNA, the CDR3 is TGTGCCAGCAGTGCCACCGGGACAGGGGGCAACGTCCTGACTTTC. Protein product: CASSATGTGGNVLTF.

As DNA, the CDR3 is TGTGCCACCAGCAGGGTGGGGACTAGCGGGATCTCCTACGAGCAGTACTTC. Its translation is CATSRVGTSGISYEQYF. The chain uses TRBV15 and TRBJ2-7, with 13 bases lining up with TRBD2. The germline V gene encodes CDR1 LNHNV and CDR2 YYDKDF (reference sequence). CDR3 size: 17 residues. The V gene end was trimmed by 3 bases and the J gene end by 0 bases; junction bases not matched to a gene: 5.

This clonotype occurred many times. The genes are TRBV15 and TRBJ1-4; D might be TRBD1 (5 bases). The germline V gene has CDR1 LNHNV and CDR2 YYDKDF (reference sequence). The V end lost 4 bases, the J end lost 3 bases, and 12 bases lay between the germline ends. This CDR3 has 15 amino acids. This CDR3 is CATSTVGGSNEKLFF. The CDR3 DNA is TGTGCCACCAGCACCGTCGGGGGGTCTAATGAAAAACTGTTTTTT.

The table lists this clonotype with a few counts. CDR3 in amino acids: CSVRPRTGANVLTF. The CDR3 DNA is TGCAGCGTGCGACCTAGAACCGGGGCCAACGTCCTGACTTTC. This rearrangement joins TRBV29-1 to TRBJ2-6; D gene uncertain. The germline V gene has CDR1 SQVTM and CDR2 ANQGSEA. Trimming removed 6 bases at V and 4 bases at J, with 13 bases between. There are 14 residues in the CDR3. Using reference TRBV29-1 and TRBJ2-6 for the parts outside the CDR3, the full variable domain is SAVISQKPSRDICQRGTSLTIQCQVDSQVTMMFWYRQQPGQSLTLIATANQGSEATYESGFVIDKFPISRPNLTFSTLTVSNMSPEDSSIYLCSVRPRTGANVLTFGAGSRLTVL.

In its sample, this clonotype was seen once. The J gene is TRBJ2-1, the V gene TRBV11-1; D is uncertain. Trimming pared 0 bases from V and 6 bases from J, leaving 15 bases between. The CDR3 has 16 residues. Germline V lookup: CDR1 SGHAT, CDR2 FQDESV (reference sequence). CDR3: CASSLATGPTGNEQFF. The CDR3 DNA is TGTGCCAGCAGCTTAGCCACGGGTCCTACGGGCAATGAGCAGTTCTTC.

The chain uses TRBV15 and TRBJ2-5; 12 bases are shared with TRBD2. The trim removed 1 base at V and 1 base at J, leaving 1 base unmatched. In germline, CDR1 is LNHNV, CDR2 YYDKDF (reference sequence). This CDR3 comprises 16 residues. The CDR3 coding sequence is TGTGCCACCAGCAGAGTGGGACTAGCGGGCCAAGAGACCCAGTACTTC. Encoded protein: CATSRVGLAGQETQYF.

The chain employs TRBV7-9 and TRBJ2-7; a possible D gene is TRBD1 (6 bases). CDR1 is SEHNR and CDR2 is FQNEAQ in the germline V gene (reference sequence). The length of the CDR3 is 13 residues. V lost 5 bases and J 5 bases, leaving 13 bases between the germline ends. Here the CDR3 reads CASSHRAGNEQYF. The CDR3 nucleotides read TGTGCCAGCAGCCACAGGGCCGGCAACGAGCAGTACTTC.

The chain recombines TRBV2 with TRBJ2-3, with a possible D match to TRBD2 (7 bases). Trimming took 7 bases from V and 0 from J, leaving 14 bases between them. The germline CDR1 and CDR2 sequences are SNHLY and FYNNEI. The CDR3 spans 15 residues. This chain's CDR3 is CASIMGGASTDTQYF. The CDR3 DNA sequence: TGTGCCAGCATCATGGGGGGGGCGAGCACAGATACGCAGTATTTT.

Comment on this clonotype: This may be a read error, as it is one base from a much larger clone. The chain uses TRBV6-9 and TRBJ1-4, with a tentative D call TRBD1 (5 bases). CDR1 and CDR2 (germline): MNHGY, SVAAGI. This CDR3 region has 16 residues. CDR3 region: CATGRQWDFVNGKLFF. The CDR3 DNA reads TGTGCCACCGGTCGGCAGTGGGACTTTGTTAATGGAAAACTGTTTTTT.